Shown below are 3 T cell receptor beta chains from a single sample sequenced in a study of shared clonotypes between healthy human individuals. The assay was immunoSEQ multiplex PCR, and TCRdb's table has in-frame clones only and misses some. Among some 2 million clones listed, 95% were seen once. Sample: naive CD4+ T cells sorted from blood. Subset in this sample: CD45RA+ positively selected. These receptors were obtained from a man in his late teens or twenties in good health.

The CDR3 sequence is CAISEVHLLPNYGYTF. The CDR3 region has the DNA TGTGCCATCAGTGAAGTTCACCTACTCCCTAACTATGGCTACACCTTC. The chain joins TRBV10-3 to TRBJ1-2; D uncertain. V gave up 3 bases and J gave up 0 bases, with 14 bases separating them. The germline V gene has CDR1 ENHRY and CDR2 SYGVKD. The CDR3 is 16 amino acids.

The genes are TRBV10-3 and TRBJ2-7; D possibly corresponds to TRBD1 (5 bases). Trimming cost V 4 bases and J 0 bases, with 13 bases left between them. The CDR3 loop spans 15 amino acids. The germline V gene encodes CDR1 ENHRY and CDR2 SYGVKD. CDR3 amino acids: CAISVGTGISYEQYF. CDR3 nucleotide sequence: TGTGCCATCAGTGTAGGAACAGGAATCTCCTACGAGCAGTACTTC.

This clone is a singleton in its sample. The V call is TRBV7-2, the J call TRBJ1-2, with D uncertain. The CDR3 runs to 16 residues. Germline V gives CDR1 SGHTA, CDR2 FQGNSA. Trimming removed 5 bases from V and 2 bases from J, with 18 bases in between. CDR3 coding DNA: TGTGCCAGCAGCCCTACCTTAGTACCGTCAAACTATGGCTACACCTTC. Its protein product is CASSPTLVPSNYGYTF.